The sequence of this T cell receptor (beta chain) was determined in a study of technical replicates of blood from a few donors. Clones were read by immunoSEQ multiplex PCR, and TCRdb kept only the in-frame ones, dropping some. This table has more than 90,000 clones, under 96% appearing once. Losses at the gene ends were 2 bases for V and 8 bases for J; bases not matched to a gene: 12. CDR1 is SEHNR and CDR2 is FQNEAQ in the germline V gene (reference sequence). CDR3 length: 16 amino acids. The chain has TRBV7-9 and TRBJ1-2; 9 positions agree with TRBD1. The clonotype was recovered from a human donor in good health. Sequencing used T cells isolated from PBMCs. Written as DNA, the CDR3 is TGTGCCAGCAGCTTAAGGGGGACAGGGCTGGTTCGAGGCTACACCTTC. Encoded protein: CASSLRGTGLVRGYTF.